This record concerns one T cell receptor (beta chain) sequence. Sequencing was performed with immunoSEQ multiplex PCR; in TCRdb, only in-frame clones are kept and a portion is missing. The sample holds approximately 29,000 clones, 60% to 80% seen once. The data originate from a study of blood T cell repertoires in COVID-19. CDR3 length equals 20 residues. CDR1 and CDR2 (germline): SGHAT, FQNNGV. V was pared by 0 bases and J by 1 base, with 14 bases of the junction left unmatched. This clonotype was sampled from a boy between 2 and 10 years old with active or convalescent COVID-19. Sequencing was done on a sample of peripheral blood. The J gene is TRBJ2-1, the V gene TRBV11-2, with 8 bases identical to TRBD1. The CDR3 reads CASSLDPGGRVGPSYNEQFF. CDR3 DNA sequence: TGTGCCAGCAGCTTAGATCCAGGGGGCAGGGTGGGGCCGTCCTACAATGAGCAGTTCTTC.